The 23 T cell receptor beta chains below all came from one sample that was sequenced in a study of T cell repertoires in cytomegalovirus infection. TCRdb re-called the reads with MiXCR, one entry per CDR3 protein. The sample consists of roughly 240,000 distinct CDR3 sequences, approximately 7% of them appearing once. Sequencing was done on a sample of PBMCs. Receptors originate from a human donor in good health (CMV status not recorded). Some clones in this sample may be carry-over from other donors' samples.

This clonotype was seen many times. V and J are TRBV7-3 and TRBJ2-5, with TRBD2 as a possible D gene (6 bases). The CDR3 extends over 13 amino acids. V was cut by 2 bases and J by 7 bases, with 11 bases left in between. Germline-derived CDR1 and CDR2 are SGHTA and FQGTGA. The CDR3 loop is CASSLDEGGTQYF. The CDR3 coding sequence is TGTGCCAGCAGCTTAGACGAGGGAGGGACCCAGTACTTC.

This clonotype has only a few counts. V gene TRBV7-3 combines with J gene TRBJ2-3; 11 nucleotides line up with TRBD2. The V segment lost 5 bases and the J segment 2 bases; nucleotides outside the gene matches: 3. This CDR3 is 15 amino acids long. CDR1 is SGHTA and CDR2 is FQGTGA in the germline V gene. The CDR3, as DNA: TGTGCCAGCAGCAGACTAGCGGGGACCACAGATACGCAGTATTTT. This translates into CASSRLAGTTDTQYF.

Many counts were recorded for this clonotype. This chain uses TRBV29-1 with TRBJ2-7, with D perhaps matching TRBD2 (5 bases). V was pared by 7 bases and J by 3 bases, with 13 bases between. In germline, CDR1 is SQVTM, CDR2 ANQGSEA. The CDR3 is 12 residues long. CDR3 nucleotide sequence: TGCAGCGGGGCTTTAGGAGGCTACGAGCAGTACTTC. It is translated as CSGALGGYEQYF.

Many counts were recorded for this clonotype. The CDR3: CASSPNLGGVAYNSPLHF. The DNA of the CDR3 is TGTGCCAGCAGCCCGAACTTAGGCGGGGTAGCCTATAATTCACCCCTCCACTTT. This sequence joins TRBV7-9 and TRBJ1-6, with D unclear. The CDR3 length is 18 residues. Germline V gene sequence: CDR1 SEHNR, CDR2 FQNEAQ (reference sequence). Trimming removed 5 bases from V and 2 bases from J, with 19 bases in between.

Ten or more counts support this clonotype. V is TRBV7-9 and J is TRBJ2-5; 8 bases are a match to TRBD2. The CDR3 spans 14 residues. The V gene's germline CDR1 is SEHNR and CDR2 FQNEAQ (reference sequence). Trimming cost V 6 bases and J 6 bases; bases outside gene matches: 9. The CDR3 here is CASSPSGRGKTQYF. The CDR3 DNA reads as TGTGCCAGCAGTCCTAGCGGGCGGGGGAAGACCCAGTACTTC.

There are many counts of this clonotype. The V call is TRBV4-3, the J call TRBJ1-1; no clear D. The CDR3 runs to 13 residues. Trimming stripped 0 bases from V and 1 base from J, with 3 bases between. Germline V gives CDR1 LGHNA, CDR2 YSLEER. The CDR3 here is CASSQEANTEAFF. CDR3 nucleotides: TGCGCCAGCAGCCAAGAAGCGAACACTGAAGCTTTCTTT.

In this sample, this clonotype turned up many times. CDR3 protein: CASSLGGQTFEAFF. CDR3 in DNA: TGTGCCAGCAGCTTAGGCGGACAGACTTTTGAAGCTTTCTTT. This chain joins TRBV7-3 and TRBJ1-1, with a weak D call TRBD1 (6 bases). The CDR3 has 14 residues. CDR1 is SGHTA, CDR2 FQGTGA, per germline. V was clipped by 2 bases and J by 7 bases, with 14 bases between them.

This chain uses TRBV6-2 or TRBV6-3 with TRBJ2-2; D is unresolved. Germline CDR1 MNHEY, CDR2 SVGEGT. Trimming removed 8 bases at V and 7 bases at J, with 14 bases between. This CDR3 has 13 amino acids. Here the CDR3 reads CASLVLSGGELFF. The CDR3 DNA follows: TGTGCCAGCTTGGTGCTATCCGGCGGGGAGCTGTTTTTT.

V gene TRBV28 combines with J gene TRBJ2-4; 9 positions agree with TRBD2. CDR1 is MDHEN and CDR2 is SYDVKM in the germline V gene. The CDR3 spans 14 residues. The trim removed 2 bases at V and 7 bases at J, leaving 3 bases unmatched. CDR3 DNA: TGTGCCAGCAGTTTAGCGGGGGGGACGAACATTCAGTACTTC. Its protein product is CASSLAGGTNIQYF.

This clonotype was seen many times. This chain uses TRBV23-1 with TRBJ2-3; weak D call: TRBD1 (5 bases). TRBV23-1 is designated an ORF whose function remains uncertain. This CDR3 comprises 17 residues. V was trimmed by 4 bases and J by 2 bases, leaving 19 bases between them. DNA of the CDR3: TGCGCCAGCAGTCCGGTATATGGCAGGGAAGACACAGATACGCAGTATTTT. Protein sequence: CASSPVYGREDTDTQYF.

A few counts support this clonotype. V gene TRBV19 combines with J gene TRBJ1-5; maybe TRBD1 (6 bases). Germline loops: CDR1 LNHDA, CDR2 SQIVND (reference sequence). This CDR3 comprises 13 residues. Trimming took 10 bases from V and 2 from J, leaving 12 bases between them. DNA for the CDR3: TGTGCCACCCAGGGGAATGGCAATCAGCCCCAGCATTTT. It specifies CATQGNGNQPQHF.

In this sample, this clonotype turned up many times. The chain has TRBV29-1 and TRBJ2-3; no clear D gene. V lost 3 bases and J lost 1, with 11 bases in between. CDR1 is SQVTM, CDR2 ANQGSEA, per germline. This CDR3 is 14 amino acids long. CDR3 in DNA: TGCAGCGTTGACTCCACCCGGGGCACAGATACGCAGTATTTT. It encodes CSVDSTRGTDTQYF.

At least ten counts were recorded for this clonotype. This chain connects TRBV11-2 to TRBJ2-1; the match to TRBD2 covers 7 bases. CDR3 length: 15 residues. Germline CDR1 is SGHAT and CDR2 is FQNNGV. V dropped 3 bases and J dropped 2; count of bases not matched to a gene: 4. The CDR3 region has the DNA TGTGCCAGCAGCTTGGGGGGGACCACCTACAATGAGCAGTTCTTC. Amino acid sequence: CASSLGGTTYNEQFF.

This clonotype was found many times. The rearrangement uses TRBV28 and TRBJ2-6, with D perhaps TRBD2 (6 bases). Per the germline V gene, CDR1 is MDHEN and CDR2 is SYDVKM. This CDR3 comprises 14 residues. V lost 5 bases, J lost 9 bases, and 14 bases lay in between. The CDR3 DNA reads TGTGCCAGCAGTACTGGCATGGGACTCAACGTCCTGACTTTC. This encodes CASSTGMGLNVLTF.

This clonotype was seen repeatedly, ten times or more. The chain is built from TRBV5-1 and TRBJ1-6, with D uncertain. V was clipped by 2 bases and J by 7 bases, with 10 bases between them. There are 14 residues in the CDR3. The germline gives CDR1 SGHRS, CDR2 YFSETQ. This CDR3 is CASSFDGRNSPLHF. Here the CDR3 DNA reads TGCGCCAGCAGCTTCGACGGCCGGAATTCACCCCTCCACTTT.

This clonotype has a count of ten or more. The chain carries TRBV6-5 and TRBJ2-5; 7 bases are shared with TRBD1. CDR3 length equals 14 residues. CDR1 is MNHEY, CDR2 SVGAGI, per germline. After removal of 2 bases from V and 4 bases from J, the junction contained 4 bases not matched to a gene. The CDR3 loop is CASSYMTGTETQYF. DNA for the CDR3: TGTGCCAGCAGTTACATGACAGGGACAGAGACCCAGTACTTC.

The genes are TRBV2 and TRBJ1-1; no definite D call. Trimming pared 9 bases from V and 8 bases from J, leaving 16 bases between. The CDR3 has 12 residues. Germline V gene sequence: CDR1 SNHLY, CDR2 FYNNEI. CDR3 amino acids: CASRRVRVEAFF. The CDR3 DNA sequence: TGTGCCAGTCGGAGAGTAAGGGTGGAAGCTTTCTTT.

This clonotype was seen at least ten times. The chain employs TRBV11-2 and TRBJ2-4; D is unresolved. Between the trimmed V and J ends, which lost 1 base and 2 bases, there was a span of 9 bases. The CDR3 totals 15 residues. The germline V gene encodes CDR1 SGHAT and CDR2 FQNNGV. In DNA form, the CDR3 reads TGTGCCAGCAGCTTAGCTTCGGTCACCAAAAACATTCAGTACTTC. This sequence encodes CASSLASVTKNIQYF.

This clonotype was observed a few times. This rearrangement joins TRBV19 to TRBJ1-2; D is unresolved. This CDR3 is built from 13 residues. With 4 bases removed from V and 4 bases from J, the gap between germline ends came to 10 bases. Germline CDR1 and CDR2: LNHDA and SQIVND (reference sequence). This CDR3 is CASSTDASYGYTF. The CDR3 coding sequence is TGTGCCAGTAGTACGGACGCAAGCTATGGCTACACCTTC. The full variable domain, its missing parts supplied by reference TRBV19 and TRBJ1-2, is DGGITQSPKYLFRKEGQNVTLSCEQNLNHDAMYWYRQDPGQGLRLIYYSQIVNDFQKGDIAEGYSVSREKKESFPLTVTSAQKNPTAFYLCASSTDASYGYTFGSGTRLTVV.

This clonotype was recorded at least ten times. V gene TRBV29-1 combines with J gene TRBJ1-1; D ambiguous. Germline CDR1 reads SQVTM; CDR2 reads ANQGSEA. This CDR3 contains 13 residues. V was pared by 4 bases and J by 0 bases, with 9 bases between. The chain's CDR3 is CSVGAALNTEAFF. DNA of the CDR3: TGCAGCGTTGGGGCAGCCTTGAACACTGAAGCTTTCTTT.

At least ten counts were recorded for this clonotype. The genes are TRBV7-2 and TRBJ1-2; TRBD1 matches 8 bases. V lost 3 bases to trimming and J lost 4 bases; unmatched junction nucleotides: 4. CDR1 is SGHTA, CDR2 FQGNSA, per germline. CDR3 length: 14 amino acids. CDR3 region: CASSFRDRSYGYTF. Written as DNA, the CDR3 is TGTGCCAGCAGCTTCCGGGACAGGAGCTATGGCTACACCTTC.

This clonotype was found many times. The CDR3 region has the DNA TGTGCCAGCAGCTTGGCCGGGGCTGGGGCCAACGTCCTGACTTTC. It is translated as CASSLAGAGANVLTF. The rearrangement links TRBV7-2 to TRBJ2-6; D might be TRBD2 (5 bases). Germline V gene lookup returns CDR1 SGHTA and CDR2 FQGNSA. V was cut by 3 bases and J by 2 bases, with 8 bases left in between. The CDR3 runs 15 residues.

This clonotype occurred many times. J is TRBJ1-6 and V is TRBV2; D call uncertain. V was pared by 5 bases and J by 10 bases, with 18 bases between. This CDR3 region has 15 residues. Germline V CDR1 and CDR2: SNHLY, FYNNEI. CDR3 DNA: TGTGCCAGCAGTATATGGGGAAGGGATGGCTCACCCCTCCACTTT. This translates into CASSIWGRDGSPLHF. Filled out from reference TRBV2 and TRBJ1-6, the complete variable domain reads EPEVTQTPSHQVTQMGQEVILRCVPISNHLYFYWYRQILGQKVEFLVSFYNNEISEKSEIFDDQFSVERPDGSNFTLKIRSTKLEDSAMYFCASSIWGRDGSPLHFGNGTRLTVT.